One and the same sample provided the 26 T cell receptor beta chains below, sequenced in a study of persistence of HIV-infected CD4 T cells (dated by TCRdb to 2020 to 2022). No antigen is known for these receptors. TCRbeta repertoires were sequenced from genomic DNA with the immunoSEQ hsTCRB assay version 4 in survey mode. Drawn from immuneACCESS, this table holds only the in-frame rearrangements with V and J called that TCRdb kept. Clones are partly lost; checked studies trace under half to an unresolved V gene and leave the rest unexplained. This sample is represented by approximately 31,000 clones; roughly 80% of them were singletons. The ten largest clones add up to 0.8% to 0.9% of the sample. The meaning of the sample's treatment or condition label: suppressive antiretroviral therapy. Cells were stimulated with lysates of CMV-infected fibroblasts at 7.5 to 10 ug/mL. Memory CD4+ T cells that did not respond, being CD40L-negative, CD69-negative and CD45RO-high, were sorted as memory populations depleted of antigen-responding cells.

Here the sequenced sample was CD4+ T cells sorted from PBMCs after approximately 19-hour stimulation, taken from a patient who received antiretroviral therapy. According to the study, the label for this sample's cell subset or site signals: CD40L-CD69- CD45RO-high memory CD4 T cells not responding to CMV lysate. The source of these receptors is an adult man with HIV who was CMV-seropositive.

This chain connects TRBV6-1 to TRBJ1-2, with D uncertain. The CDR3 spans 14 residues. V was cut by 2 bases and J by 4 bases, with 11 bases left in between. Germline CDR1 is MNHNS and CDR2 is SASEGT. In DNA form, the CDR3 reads TGTGCCAGCAGTGAAATTCGTCAGGTCTATGGCTACACCTTC. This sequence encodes CASSEIRQVYGYTF.

The CDR3 region is CASSSGQGAGDIQYF. The CDR3 DNA reads as TGTGCCAGCAGTTCCGGACAGGGGGCTGGGGACATTCAGTACTTC. The chain recombines TRBV27 with TRBJ2-4, with TRBD1 matching 11 bases. The CDR3 loop spans 15 amino acids. Germline CDR1 MNHEY, CDR2 SMNVEV (reference sequence). Trimming at V came to 4 bases and at J to 8 bases, leaving 7 bases not matched to a gene.

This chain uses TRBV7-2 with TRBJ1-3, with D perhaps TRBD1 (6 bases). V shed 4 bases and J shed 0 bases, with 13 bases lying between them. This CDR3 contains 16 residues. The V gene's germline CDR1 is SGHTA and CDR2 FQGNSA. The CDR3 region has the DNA TGTGCCAGCAGCTGGGGACACTCCATCTCTGGAAACACCATATATTTT. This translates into CASSWGHSISGNTIYF.

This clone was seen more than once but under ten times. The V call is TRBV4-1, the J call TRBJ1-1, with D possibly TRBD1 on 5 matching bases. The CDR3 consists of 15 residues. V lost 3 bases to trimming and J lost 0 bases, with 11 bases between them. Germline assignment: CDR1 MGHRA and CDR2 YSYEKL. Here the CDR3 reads CASSHTGTVNTEAFF. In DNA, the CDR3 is TGCGCCAGCAGCCATACGGGGACGGTGAACACTGAAGCTTTCTTT.

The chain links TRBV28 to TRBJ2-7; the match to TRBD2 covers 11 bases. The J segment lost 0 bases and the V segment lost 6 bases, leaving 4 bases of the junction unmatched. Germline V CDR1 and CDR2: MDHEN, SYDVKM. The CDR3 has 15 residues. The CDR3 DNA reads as TGTGCCAGCAGCCAAACTAGCGGGGGCTCCTACGAGCAGTACTTC. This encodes CASSQTSGGSYEQYF.

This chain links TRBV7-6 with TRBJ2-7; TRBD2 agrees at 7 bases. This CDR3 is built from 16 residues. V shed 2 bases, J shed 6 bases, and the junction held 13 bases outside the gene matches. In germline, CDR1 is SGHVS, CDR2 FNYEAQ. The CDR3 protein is CASSLIFAGEGGEQYF. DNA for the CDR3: TGTGCCAGCAGCTTAATATTTGCGGGGGAGGGCGGCGAGCAGTACTTC.

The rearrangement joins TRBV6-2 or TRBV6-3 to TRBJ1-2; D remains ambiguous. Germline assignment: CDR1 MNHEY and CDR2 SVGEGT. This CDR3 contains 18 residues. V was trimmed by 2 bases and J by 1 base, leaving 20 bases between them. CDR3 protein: CASSYPRYRASFNYGYTF. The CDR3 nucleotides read TGTGCCAGCAGTTACCCCCGATACCGGGCCTCCTTTAACTATGGCTACACCTTC.

In DNA form, the CDR3 reads TGTGCCAGCAGCTTAAACAGGGTACAGGCTTTCTTT. Translated, it gives CASSLNRVQAFF. This chain joins TRBV12-3 or TRBV12-4 and TRBJ1-1, with D perhaps TRBD1 (6 bases). The ends were cut back, 6 bases at V and 11 bases at J, with 16 bases in the middle. The length of the CDR3 is 12 residues.

The CDR3 protein is CASRLSGGAYNEQFF. The CDR3 DNA reads as TGTGCCAGCAGGTTAAGCGGGGGGGCTTACAATGAGCAGTTCTTC. The chain joins TRBV6-5 to TRBJ2-1, with TRBD2 identical over 10 bases. The CDR3 is made up of 15 amino acids. CDR1 MNHEY and CDR2 SVGAGI come from the germline V gene. Unmatched junction bases numbered 6, after V lost 6 bases and J lost 4 bases.

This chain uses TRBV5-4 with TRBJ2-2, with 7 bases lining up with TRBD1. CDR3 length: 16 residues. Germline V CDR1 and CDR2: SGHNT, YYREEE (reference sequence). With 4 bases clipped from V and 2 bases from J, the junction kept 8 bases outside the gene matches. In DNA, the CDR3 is TGTGCCAGCAGCCTTCGACAGGGACGCAACACCGGGGAGCTGTTTTTT. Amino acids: CASSLRQGRNTGELFF.

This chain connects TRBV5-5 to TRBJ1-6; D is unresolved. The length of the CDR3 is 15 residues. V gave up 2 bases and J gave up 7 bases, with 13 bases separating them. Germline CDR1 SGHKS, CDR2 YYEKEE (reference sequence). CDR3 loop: CASSFKGTGNSPLHF. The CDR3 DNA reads TGTGCCAGCAGCTTCAAGGGTACCGGGAATTCACCCCTCCACTTT.

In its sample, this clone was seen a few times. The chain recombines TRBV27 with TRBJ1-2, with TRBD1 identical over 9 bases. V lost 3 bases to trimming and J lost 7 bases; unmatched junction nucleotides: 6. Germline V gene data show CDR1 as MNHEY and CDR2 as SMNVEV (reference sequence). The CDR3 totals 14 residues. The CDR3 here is CASSLGQGIGGYTF. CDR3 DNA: TGTGCCAGCAGTTTGGGACAGGGAATAGGTGGCTACACCTTC.

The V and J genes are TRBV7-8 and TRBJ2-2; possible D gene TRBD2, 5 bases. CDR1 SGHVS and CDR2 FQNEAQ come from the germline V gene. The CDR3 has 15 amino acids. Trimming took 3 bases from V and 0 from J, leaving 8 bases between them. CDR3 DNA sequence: TGTGCCAGCAGCTTGAGGGAGCCGAACACCGGGGAGCTGTTTTTT. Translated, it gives CASSLREPNTGELFF.

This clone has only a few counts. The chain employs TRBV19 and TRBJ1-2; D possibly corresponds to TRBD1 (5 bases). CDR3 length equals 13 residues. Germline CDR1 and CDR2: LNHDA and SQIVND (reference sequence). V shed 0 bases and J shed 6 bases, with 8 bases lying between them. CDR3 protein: CASSIDRVHGYTF. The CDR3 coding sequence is TGTGCCAGTAGTATAGACAGGGTTCATGGCTACACCTTC.

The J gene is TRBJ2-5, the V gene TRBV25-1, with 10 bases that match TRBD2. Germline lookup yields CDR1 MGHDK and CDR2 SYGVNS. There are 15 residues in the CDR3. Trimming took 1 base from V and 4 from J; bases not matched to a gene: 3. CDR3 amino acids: CASSESSGGRETQYF. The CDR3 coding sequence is TGTGCCAGCAGTGAATCTAGCGGGGGCCGAGAGACCCAGTACTTC.

The CDR3 nucleotides read TGTGCCAGCAGCTTGGTCTTGCTAGCGGGGGAACGGGAGACCCAGTACTTC. Translation: CASSLVLLAGERETQYF. This chain links TRBV5-8 with TRBJ2-5, with TRBD2 matching over 10 bases. Trimming cost V 0 bases and J 5 bases; bases outside gene matches: 10. Germline V gene data show CDR1 as SGHTS and CDR2 as YDEGEE. The CDR3 is 17 residues long.

The CDR3 loop reads CASSWLAGANEQFF. The CDR3 bases are TGTGCCAGCAGTTGGCTAGCGGGGGCCAATGAGCAGTTCTTC. The chain couples TRBV27 to TRBJ2-1, with 10 bases identical to TRBD2. With V trimmed by 4 bases and J by 6 bases, 3 bases remained unmatched. Germline loops: CDR1 MNHEY, CDR2 SMNVEV (reference sequence). The CDR3 has 14 residues.

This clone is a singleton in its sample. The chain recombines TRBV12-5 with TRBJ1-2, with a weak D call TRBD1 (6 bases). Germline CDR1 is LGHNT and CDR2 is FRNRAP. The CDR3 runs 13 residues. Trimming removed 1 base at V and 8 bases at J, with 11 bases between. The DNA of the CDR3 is TGTGCTAGTGGTTTGGGCAGGGGTTCGGGCTACACCTTC. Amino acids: CASGLGRGSGYTF.

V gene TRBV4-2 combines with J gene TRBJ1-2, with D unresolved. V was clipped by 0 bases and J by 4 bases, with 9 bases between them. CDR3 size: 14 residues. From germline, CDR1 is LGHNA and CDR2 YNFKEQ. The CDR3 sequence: CASSQDLTAYGYTF. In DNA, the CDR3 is TGTGCCAGCAGCCAAGATCTCACAGCCTATGGCTACACCTTC.

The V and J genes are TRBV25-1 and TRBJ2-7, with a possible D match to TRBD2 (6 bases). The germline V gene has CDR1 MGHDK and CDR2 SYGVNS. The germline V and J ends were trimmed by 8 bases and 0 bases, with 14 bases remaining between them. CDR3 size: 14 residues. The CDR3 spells CASQGGRYSYEQYF. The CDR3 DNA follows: TGTGCCAGCCAGGGAGGACGGTACTCCTACGAGCAGTACTTC.

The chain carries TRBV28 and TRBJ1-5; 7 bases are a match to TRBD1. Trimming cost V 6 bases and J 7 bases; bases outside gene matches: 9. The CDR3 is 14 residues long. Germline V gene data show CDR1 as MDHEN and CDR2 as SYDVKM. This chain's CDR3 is CASSLDRVRQPQHF. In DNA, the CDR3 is TGTGCCAGCAGCCTCGACAGGGTCAGGCAGCCCCAGCATTTT.

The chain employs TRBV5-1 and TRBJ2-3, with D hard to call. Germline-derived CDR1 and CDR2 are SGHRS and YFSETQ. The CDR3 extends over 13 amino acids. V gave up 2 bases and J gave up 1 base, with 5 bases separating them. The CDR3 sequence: CASSFWGTDTQYF. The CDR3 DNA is TGCGCCAGCAGCTTTTGGGGCACAGATACGCAGTATTTT.

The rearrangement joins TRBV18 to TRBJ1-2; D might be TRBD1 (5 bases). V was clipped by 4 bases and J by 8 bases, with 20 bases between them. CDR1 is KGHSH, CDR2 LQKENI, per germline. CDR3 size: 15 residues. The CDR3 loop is CASSRNSDLGTGYTF. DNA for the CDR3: TGTGCCAGCTCACGAAACTCGGATCTCGGGACCGGCTACACCTTC.

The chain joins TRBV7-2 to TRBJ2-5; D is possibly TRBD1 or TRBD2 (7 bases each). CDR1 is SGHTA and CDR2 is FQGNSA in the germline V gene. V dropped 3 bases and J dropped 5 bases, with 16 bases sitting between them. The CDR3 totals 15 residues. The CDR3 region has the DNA TGTGCCAGCAGCTTCAACTCGGGGGGACAGGAGACCCAGTACTTC. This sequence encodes CASSFNSGGQETQYF. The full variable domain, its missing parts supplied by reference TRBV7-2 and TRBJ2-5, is GAGVSQSPSNKVTEKGKDVELRCDPISGHTALYWYRQSLGQGLEFLIYFQGNSAPDKSGLPSDRFSAERTGGSVSTLTIQRTQQEDSAVYLCASSFNSGGQETQYFGPGTRLLVL.

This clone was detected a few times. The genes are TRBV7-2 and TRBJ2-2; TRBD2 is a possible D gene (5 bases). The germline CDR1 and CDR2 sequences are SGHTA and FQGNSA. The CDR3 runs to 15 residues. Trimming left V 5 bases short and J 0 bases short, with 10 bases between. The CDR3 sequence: CASSPPGTNTGELFF. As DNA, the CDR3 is TGTGCCAGCAGCCCTCCGGGAACGAACACCGGGGAGCTGTTTTTT.

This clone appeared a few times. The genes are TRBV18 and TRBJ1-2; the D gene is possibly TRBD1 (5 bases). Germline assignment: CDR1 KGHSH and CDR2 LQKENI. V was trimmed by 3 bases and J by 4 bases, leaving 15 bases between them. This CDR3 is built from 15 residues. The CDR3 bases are TGTGCCAGCTCACCGTCTGCAGGAAGGGGCTATGGCTACACCTTC. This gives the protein CASSPSAGRGYGYTF.